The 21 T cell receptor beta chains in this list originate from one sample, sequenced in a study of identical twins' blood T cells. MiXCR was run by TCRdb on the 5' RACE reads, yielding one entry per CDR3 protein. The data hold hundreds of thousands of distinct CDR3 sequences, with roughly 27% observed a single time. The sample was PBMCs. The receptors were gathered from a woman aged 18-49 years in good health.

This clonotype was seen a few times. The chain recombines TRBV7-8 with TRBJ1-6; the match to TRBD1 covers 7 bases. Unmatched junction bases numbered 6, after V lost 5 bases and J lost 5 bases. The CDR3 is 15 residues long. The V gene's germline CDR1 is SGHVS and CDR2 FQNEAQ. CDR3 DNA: TGTGCCAGCAGCCCAGACAGGGCTGATAATTCACCCCTCCACTTT. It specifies CASSPDRADNSPLHF.

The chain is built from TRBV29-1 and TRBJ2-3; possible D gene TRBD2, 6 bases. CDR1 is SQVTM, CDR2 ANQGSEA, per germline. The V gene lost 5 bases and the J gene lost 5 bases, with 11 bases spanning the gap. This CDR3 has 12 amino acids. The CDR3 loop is CSVSAGGDTQYF. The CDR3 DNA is TGCAGCGTTTCAGCGGGTGGAGATACGCAGTATTTT.

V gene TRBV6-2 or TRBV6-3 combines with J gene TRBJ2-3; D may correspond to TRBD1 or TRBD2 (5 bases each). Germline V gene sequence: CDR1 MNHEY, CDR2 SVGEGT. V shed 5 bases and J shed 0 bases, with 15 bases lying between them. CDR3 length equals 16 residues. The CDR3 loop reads CASSPARGGSTDTQYF. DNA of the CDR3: TGTGCCAGCAGTCCAGCCCGGGGCGGCAGCACAGATACGCAGTATTTT.

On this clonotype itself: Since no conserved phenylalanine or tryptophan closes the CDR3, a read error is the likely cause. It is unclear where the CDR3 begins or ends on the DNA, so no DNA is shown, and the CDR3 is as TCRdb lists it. The CDR3 reads CASTPPGEQYC. The chain links TRBV21-1 to TRBJ2-7; the table's D call TRBD1 went unverified against the DNA. TRBV21-1 counts as a pseudogene. The CDR3 comprises 11 residues, both ends counted.

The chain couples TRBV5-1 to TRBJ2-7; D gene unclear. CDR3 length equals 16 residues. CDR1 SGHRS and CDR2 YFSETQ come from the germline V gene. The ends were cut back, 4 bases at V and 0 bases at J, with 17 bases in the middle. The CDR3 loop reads CASSTKIGVSSYEQYF. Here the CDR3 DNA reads TGCGCCAGCAGCACCAAAATAGGCGTTTCCTCCTACGAGCAGTACTTC.

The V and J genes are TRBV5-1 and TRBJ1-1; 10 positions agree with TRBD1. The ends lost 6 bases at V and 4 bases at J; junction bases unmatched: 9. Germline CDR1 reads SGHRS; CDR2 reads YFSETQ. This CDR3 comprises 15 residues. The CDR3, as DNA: TGCGCCAGCATGACAGGGGGCGGAATTCGCACTGAAGCTTTCTTT. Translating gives CASMTGGGIRTEAFF.

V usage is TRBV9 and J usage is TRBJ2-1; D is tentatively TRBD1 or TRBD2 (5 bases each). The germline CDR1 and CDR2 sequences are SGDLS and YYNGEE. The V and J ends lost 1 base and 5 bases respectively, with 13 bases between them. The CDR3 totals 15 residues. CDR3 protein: CASSVCGGENNEQFF. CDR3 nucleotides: TGTGCCAGCAGCGTATGTGGGGGAGAAAACAATGAGCAGTTCTTC.

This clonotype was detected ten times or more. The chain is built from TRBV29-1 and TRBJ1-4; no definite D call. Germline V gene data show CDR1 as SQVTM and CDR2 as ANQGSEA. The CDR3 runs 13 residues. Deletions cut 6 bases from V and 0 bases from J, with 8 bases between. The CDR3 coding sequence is TGCAGCGTCCTGGATGCAACTAATGAAAAACTGTTTTTT. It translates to CSVLDATNEKLFF.

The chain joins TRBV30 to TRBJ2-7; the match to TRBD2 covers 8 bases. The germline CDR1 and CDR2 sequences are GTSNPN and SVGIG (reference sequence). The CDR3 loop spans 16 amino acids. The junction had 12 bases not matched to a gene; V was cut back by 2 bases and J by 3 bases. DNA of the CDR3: TGTGCCTGGAGTTTGGGGAGGACTAGCAGAATCTACGAGCAGTACTTC. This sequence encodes CAWSLGRTSRIYEQYF. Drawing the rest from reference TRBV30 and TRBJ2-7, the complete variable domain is SQTIHQWPATLVQPVGSPLSLECTVEGTSNPNLYWYRQAAGRGLQLLFYSVGIGQISSEVPQNLSASRPQDRQFILSSKKLLLSDSGFYLCAWSLGRTSRIYEQYFGPGTRLTVT.

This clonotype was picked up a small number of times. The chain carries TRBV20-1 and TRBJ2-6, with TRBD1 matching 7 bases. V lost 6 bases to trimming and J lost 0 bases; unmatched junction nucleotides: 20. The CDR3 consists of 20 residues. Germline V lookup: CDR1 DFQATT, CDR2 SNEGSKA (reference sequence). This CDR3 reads CSAEIPGQPAIDSGANVLTF. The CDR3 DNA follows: TGCAGTGCCGAAATCCCGGGACAGCCAGCGATAGACTCTGGGGCCAACGTCCTGACTTTC.

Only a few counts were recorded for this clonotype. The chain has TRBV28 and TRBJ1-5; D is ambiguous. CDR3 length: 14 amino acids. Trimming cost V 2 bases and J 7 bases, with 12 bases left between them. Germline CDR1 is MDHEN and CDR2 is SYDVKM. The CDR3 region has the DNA TGTGCCAGCAGTTTAAGGGTTATTGGGCAGCCCCAGCATTTT. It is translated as CASSLRVIGQPQHF.

CDR3: CASSFQGGYNEQFF. CDR3 coding DNA: TGCGCCAGCAGCTTCCAGGGGGGCTACAATGAGCAGTTCTTC. The chain combines TRBV5-1 with TRBJ2-1; a possible D gene is TRBD1 (7 bases). The V gene's germline CDR1 is SGHRS and CDR2 YFSETQ. Between the trimmed V and J ends, which lost 2 bases and 3 bases, there was a span of 9 bases. This CDR3 is built from 14 residues.

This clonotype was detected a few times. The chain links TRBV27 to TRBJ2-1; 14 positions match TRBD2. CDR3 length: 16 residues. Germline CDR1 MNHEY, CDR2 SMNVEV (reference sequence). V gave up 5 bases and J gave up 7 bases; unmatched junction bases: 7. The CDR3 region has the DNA TGTGCCAGCAGTCAGCGGACTAGCGGGAGGCGTAATGAGCAGTTCTTC. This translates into CASSQRTSGRRNEQFF.

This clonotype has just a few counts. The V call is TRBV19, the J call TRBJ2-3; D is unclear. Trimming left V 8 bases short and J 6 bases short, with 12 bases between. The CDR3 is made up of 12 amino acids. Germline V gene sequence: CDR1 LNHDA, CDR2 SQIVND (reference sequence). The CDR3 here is CASRKDGDTQYF. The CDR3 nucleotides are TGTGCCAGTCGAAAGGACGGGGATACGCAGTATTTT.

The CDR3 protein is CSAREDAHTF. CDR3 in DNA: TGCAGTGCTAGAGAGGATGCTCACACCTTC. The genes are TRBV20-1 and TRBJ1-2; no firm D call. Per the germline V gene, CDR1 is DFQATT and CDR2 is SNEGSKA (reference sequence). The CDR3 covers 10 residues. Trimming left V 0 bases short and J 12 bases short, with 8 bases between.

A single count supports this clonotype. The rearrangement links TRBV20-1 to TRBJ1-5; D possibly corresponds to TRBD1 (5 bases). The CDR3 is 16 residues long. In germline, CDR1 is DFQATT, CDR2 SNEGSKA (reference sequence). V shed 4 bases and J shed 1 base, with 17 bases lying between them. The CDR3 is CSATRRVGESNQPQHF. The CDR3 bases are TGCAGTGCTACCCGACGGGTGGGGGAGAGCAATCAGCCCCAGCATTTT.

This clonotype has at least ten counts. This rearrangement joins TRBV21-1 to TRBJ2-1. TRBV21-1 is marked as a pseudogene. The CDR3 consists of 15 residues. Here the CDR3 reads CASKWQLISYNEQFF. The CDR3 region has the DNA TGTGCCAGCAAATGGCAGCTAATTTCCTACAATGAGCAGTTCTTC.

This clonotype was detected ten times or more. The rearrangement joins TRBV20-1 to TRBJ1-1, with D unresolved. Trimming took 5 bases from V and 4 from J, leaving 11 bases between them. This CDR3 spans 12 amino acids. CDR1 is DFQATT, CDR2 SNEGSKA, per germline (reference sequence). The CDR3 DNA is TGCAGTGCTTCGGGATCGAGCACTGAAGCTTTCTTT. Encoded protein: CSASGSSTEAFF.

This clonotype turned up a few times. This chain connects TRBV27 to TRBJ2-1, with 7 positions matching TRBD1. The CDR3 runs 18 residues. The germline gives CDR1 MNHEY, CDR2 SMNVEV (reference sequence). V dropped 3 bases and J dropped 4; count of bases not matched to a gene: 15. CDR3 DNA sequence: TGTGCCAGCAGTTTTCCTCCCTCGACAGGGCCGAGGTACAATGAGCAGTTCTTC. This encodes CASSFPPSTGPRYNEQFF.

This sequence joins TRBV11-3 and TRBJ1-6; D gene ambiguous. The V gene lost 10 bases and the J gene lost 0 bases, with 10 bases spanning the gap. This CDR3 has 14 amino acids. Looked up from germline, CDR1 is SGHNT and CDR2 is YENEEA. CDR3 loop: CATSVSSYNSPLHF. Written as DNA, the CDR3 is TGTGCCACCTCGGTGAGCTCCTATAATTCACCCCTCCACTTT. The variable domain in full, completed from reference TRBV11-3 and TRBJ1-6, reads EAGVVQSPRYKIIEKKQPVAFWCNPISGHNTLYWYLQNLGQGPELLIRYENEEAVDDSQLPKDRFSAERLKGVDSTLKIQPAELGDSAVYLCATSVSSYNSPLHFGNGTRLTVT.

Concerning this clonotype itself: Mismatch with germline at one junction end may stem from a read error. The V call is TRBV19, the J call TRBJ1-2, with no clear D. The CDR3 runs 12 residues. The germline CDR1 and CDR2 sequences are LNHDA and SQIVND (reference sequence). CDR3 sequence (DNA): TGTTCCAGTAAGACGGGTATTGGAGGCTACACCTTC. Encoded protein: CSSKTGIGGYTF.